This TCR beta chain was captured by sequencing in a study of T cell responses to AZD1222 COVID-19 vaccine. Data came from immunoSEQ multiplex PCR; TCRdb stores just in-frame clones and leaves some out. Of 150,000 or so clones in the sample, approximately 93% were seen once. Study-wide results and caveats: Repertoires in all cases were sampled only once the peak T cell response had passed. Reportedly, nearly half the spike-specific TCRs target unmutated variant regions. The CD4 TCRs associated with vaccination extended across spike and predominated at 160-218 and 743-854.

To note about this clone: Its target is unknown.

This CDR3 spans 14 amino acids. The germline V and J ends were trimmed by 4 bases and 2 bases, with 12 bases remaining between them. Germline V lookup: CDR1 SGHNT, CDR2 YYREEE (reference sequence). The receptor's source is an adult in good health. The starting material was peripheral blood, obtained on day 0 of AZD1222 vaccination. The chain joins TRBV5-4 to TRBJ2-5; a weak D match, TRBD2 (6 bases). Here the CDR3 reads CASSRDAGQETQYF. The DNA for the CDR3 is TGTGCCAGCAGCCGGGACGCGGGGCAAGAGACCCAGTACTTC.